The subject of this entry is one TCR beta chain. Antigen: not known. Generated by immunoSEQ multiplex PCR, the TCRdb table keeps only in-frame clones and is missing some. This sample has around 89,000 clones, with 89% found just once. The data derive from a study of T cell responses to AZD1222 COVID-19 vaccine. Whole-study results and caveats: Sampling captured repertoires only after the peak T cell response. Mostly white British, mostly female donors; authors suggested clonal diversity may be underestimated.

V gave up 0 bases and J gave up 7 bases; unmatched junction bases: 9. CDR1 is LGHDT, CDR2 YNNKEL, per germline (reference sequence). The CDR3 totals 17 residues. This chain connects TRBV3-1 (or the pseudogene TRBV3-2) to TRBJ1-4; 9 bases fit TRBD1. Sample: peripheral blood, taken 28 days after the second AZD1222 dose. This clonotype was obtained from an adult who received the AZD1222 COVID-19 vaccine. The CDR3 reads CASSQDYRGRLGEKLFF. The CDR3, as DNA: TGTGCCAGCAGCCAAGACTACAGGGGGCGTCTAGGTGAAAAACTGTTTTTT.